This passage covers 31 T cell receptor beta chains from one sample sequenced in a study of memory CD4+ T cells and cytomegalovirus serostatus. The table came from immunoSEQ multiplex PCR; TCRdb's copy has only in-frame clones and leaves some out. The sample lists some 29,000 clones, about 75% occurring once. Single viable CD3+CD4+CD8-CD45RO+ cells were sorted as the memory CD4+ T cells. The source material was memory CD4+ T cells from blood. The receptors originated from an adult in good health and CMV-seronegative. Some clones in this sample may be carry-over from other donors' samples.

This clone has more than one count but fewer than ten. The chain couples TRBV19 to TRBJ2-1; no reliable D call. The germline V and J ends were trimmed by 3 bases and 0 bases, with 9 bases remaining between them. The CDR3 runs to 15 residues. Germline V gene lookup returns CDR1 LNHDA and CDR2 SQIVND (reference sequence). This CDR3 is CASSIRAGSYNEQFF. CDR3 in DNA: TGTGCCAGTAGTATTCGAGCAGGCTCCTACAATGAGCAGTTCTTC.

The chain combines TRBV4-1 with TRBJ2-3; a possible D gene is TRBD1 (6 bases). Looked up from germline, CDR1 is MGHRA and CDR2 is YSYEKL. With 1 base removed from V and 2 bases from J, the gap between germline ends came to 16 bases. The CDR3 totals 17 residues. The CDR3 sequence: CASSQGAWGPDTDTQYF. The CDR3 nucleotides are TGCGCCAGCAGCCAAGGGGCTTGGGGGCCAGACACAGATACGCAGTATTTT.

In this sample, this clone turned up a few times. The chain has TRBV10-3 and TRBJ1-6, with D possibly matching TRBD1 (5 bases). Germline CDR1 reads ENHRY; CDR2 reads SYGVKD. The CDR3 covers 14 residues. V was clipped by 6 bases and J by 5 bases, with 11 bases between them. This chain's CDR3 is CAISPRDNNSPLHF. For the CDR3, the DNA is TGTGCCATCAGCCCCAGGGATAATAATTCACCCCTCCACTTT.

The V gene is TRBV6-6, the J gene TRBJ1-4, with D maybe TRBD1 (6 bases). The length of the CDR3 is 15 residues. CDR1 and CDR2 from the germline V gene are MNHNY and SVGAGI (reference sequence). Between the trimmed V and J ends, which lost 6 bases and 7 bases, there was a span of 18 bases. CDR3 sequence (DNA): TGTGCCAGCAGCTACCCAAGGGGGGCTGGTGAAAAACTGTTTTTT. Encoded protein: CASSYPRGAGEKLFF.

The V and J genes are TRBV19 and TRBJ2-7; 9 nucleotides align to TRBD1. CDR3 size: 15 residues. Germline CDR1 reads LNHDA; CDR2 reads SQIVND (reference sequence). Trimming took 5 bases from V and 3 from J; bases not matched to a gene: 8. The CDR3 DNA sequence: TGTGCCAGTAGTGTCCGACAGGGGGGTTTCTACGAGCAGTACTTC. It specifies CASSVRQGGFYEQYF.

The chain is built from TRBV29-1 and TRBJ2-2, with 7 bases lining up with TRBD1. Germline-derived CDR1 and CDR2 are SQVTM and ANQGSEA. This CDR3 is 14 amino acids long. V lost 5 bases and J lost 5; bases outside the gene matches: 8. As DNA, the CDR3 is TGCAGCGTTTCCGACAGGGTTTGGACCGGGGAGCTGTTTTTT. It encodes CSVSDRVWTGELFF.

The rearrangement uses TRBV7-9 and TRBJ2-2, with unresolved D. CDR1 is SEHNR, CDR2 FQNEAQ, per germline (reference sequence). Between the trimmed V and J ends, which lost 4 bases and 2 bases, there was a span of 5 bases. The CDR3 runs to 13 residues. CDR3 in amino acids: CASSSKNTGELFF. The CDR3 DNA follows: TGTGCCAGCAGCTCGAAAAACACCGGGGAGCTGTTTTTT. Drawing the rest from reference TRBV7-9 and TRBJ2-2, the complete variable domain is DTGVSQNPRHKITKRGQNVTFRCDPISEHNRLYWYRQTLGQGPEFLTYFQNEAQLEKSRLLSDRFSAERPKGSFSTLEIQRTEQGDSAMYLCASSSKNTGELFFGEGSRLTVL.

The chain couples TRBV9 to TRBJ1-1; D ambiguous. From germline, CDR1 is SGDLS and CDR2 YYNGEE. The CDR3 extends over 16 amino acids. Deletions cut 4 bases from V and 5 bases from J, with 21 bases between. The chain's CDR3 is CASSFNHERAGTEAFF. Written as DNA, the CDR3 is TGTGCCAGCAGCTTCAACCATGAGAGGGCGGGGACTGAAGCTTTCTTT.

The CDR3 DNA is TGTGCCAGCAGCTTTGGGGGCTTAAATTCACCCCTCCACTTT. Translation gives CASSFGGLNSPLHF. The rearrangement uses TRBV7-9 and TRBJ1-6; possibly TRBD1 for D (6 bases). V was trimmed by 3 bases and J by 7 bases, leaving 10 bases between them. Germline V gives CDR1 SEHNR, CDR2 FQNEAQ (reference sequence). This CDR3 comprises 14 residues.

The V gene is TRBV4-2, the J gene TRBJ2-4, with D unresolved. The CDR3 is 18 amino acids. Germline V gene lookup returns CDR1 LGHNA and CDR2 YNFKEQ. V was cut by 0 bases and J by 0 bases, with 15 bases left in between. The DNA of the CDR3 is TGTGCCAGCAGCCAAGATCCCCGACGCGAACTAGCCAAAAACATTCAGTACTTC. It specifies CASSQDPRRELAKNIQYF.

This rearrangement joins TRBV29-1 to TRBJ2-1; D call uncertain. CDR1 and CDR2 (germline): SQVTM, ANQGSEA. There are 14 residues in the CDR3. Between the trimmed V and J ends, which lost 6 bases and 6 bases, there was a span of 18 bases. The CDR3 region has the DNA TGCAGCGTCCTCCCCCCCGGGTACGGCAATGAGCAGTTCTTC. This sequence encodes CSVLPPGYGNEQFF.

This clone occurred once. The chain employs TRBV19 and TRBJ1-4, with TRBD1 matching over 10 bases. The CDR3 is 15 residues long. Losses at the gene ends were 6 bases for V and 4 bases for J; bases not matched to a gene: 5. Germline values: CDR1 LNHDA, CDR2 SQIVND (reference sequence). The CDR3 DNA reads TGTGCCAGTAGCCGCGGGACAGGGGTTAATGAAAAACTGTTTTTT. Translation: CASSRGTGVNEKLFF.

The CDR3 nucleotides read TGTGCCAGTAGTATACGGACAGAGAACACTGAAGCTTTCTTT. Translated: CASSIRTENTEAFF. This sequence joins TRBV19 and TRBJ1-1; D is perhaps TRBD1 (6 bases). The CDR3 spans 14 residues. Germline V gives CDR1 LNHDA, CDR2 SQIVND (reference sequence). Deletions cut 2 bases from V and 1 base from J, with 8 bases between.

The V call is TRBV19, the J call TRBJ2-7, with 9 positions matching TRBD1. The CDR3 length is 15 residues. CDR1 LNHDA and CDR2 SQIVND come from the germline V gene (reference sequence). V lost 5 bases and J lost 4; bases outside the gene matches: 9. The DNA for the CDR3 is TGTGCCAGTAGTCCTTCGACAGGGGGAACTTACGAGCAGTACTTC. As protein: CASSPSTGGTYEQYF.

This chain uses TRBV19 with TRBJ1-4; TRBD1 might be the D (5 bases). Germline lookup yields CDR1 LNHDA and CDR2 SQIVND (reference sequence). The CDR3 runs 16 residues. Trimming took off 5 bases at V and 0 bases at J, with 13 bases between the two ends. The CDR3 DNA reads TGTGCCAGTAGTGCATGGGACGCAGCAACTAATGAAAAACTGTTTTTT. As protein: CASSAWDAATNEKLFF.

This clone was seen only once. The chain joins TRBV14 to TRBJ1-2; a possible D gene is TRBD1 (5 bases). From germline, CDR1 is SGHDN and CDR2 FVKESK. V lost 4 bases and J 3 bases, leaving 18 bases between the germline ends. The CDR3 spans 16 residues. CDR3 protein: CASSPTDRGWDYGYTF. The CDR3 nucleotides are TGTGCCAGCAGCCCGACCGATAGGGGTTGGGACTATGGCTACACCTTC.

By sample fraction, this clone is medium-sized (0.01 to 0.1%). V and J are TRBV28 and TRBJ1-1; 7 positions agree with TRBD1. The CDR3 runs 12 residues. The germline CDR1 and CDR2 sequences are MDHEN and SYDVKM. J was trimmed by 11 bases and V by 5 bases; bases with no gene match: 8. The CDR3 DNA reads TGTGCCAGCAGTAACGCGGGACAGTCGGCTTTCTTT. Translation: CASSNAGQSAFF.

The CDR3 nucleotides are TGTGCCAGCTCACCCGAACAGGGAAACACCATATATTTT. Its protein is CASSPEQGNTIYF. The chain carries TRBV18 and TRBJ1-3; D unclear. Germline V gives CDR1 KGHSH, CDR2 LQKENI. V was pared by 3 bases and J by 4 bases, with 7 bases between. This CDR3 is built from 13 residues.

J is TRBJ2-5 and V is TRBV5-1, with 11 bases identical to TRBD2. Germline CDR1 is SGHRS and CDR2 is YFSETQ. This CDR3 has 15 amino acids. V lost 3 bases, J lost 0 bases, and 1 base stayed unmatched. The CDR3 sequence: CASSYSGGDQETQYF. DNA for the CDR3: TGCGCCAGCAGCTATAGCGGGGGGGACCAAGAGACCCAGTACTTC.

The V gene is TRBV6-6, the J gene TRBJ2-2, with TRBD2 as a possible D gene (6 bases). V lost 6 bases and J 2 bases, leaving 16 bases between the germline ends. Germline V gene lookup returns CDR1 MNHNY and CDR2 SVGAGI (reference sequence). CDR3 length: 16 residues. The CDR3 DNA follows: TGTGCCAGCAGGCCCGGGACTCTAGGCAACACCGGGGAGCTGTTTTTT. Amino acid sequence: CASRPGTLGNTGELFF.

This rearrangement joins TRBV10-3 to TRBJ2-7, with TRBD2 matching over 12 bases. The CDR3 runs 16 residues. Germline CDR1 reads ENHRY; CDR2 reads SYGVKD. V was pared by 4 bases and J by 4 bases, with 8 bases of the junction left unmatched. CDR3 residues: CAISVGTSGLTYEQYF. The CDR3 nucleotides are TGTGCCATCAGTGTTGGGACTAGCGGGCTTACTTACGAGCAGTACTTC.

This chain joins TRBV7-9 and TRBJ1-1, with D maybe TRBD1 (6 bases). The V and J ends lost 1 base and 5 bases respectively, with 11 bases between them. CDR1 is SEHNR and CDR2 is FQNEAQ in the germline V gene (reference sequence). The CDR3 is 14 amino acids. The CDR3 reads CASSLEQGRTEAFF. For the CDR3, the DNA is TGTGCCAGCAGCTTAGAGCAGGGGAGGACTGAAGCTTTCTTT.

The CDR3 nucleotides are TGTGCCAGCAACGGGGGGGACACCTACGAGCAGTACTTC. Encoded protein: CASNGGDTYEQYF. This chain links TRBV6-4 with TRBJ2-7; TRBD2 aligns across 8 bases. Germline loops: CDR1 MRHNA, CDR2 SNTAGT. J gave up 2 bases and V 7 bases, and 4 bases lay outside the gene matches. CDR3 size: 13 residues.

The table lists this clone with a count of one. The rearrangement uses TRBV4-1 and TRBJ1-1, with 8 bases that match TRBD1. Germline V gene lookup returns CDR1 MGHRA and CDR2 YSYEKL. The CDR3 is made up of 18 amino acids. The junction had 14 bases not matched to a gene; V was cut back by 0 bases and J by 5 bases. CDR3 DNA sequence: TGCGCCAGCAGCCAAGATAGATACTCGCAGGGGGCCGGGACTGAAGCTTTCTTT. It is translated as CASSQDRYSQGAGTEAFF.

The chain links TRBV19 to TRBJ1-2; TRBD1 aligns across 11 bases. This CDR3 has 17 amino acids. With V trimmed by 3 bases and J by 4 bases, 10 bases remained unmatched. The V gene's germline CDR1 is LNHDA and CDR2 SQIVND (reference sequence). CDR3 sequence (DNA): TGTGCCAGTAGTATGGGACAGGGGGTCCTGCTTGGCTATGGCTACACCTTC. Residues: CASSMGQGVLLGYGYTF.

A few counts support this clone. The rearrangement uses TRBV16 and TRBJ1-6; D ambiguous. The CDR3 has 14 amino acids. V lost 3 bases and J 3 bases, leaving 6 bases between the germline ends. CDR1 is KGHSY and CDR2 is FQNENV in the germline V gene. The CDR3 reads CASSQQLYNSPLHF. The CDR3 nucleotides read TGTGCCAGCAGCCAGCAGCTCTATAATTCACCCCTCCACTTT. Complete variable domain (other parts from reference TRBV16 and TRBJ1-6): GEEVAQTPKHLVRGEGQKAKLYCAPIKGHSYVFWYQQVLKNEFKFLISFQNENVFDETGMPKERFSAKCLPNSPCSLEIQATKLEDSAVYFCASSQQLYNSPLHFGNGTRLTVT.

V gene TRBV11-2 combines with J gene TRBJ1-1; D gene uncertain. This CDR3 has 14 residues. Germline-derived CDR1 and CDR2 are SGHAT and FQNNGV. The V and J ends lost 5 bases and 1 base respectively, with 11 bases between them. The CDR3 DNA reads TGTGCCAGCAGCCGGGGAAGGGCGAACACTGAAGCTTTCTTT. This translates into CASSRGRANTEAFF.

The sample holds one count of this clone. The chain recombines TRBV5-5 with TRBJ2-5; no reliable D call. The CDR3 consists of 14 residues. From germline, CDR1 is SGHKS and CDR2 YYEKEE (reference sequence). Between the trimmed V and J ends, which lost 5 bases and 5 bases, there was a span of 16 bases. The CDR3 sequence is CASSLDIPRETQYF. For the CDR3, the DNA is TGTGCCAGCAGTTTAGACATCCCACGGGAGACCCAGTACTTC.

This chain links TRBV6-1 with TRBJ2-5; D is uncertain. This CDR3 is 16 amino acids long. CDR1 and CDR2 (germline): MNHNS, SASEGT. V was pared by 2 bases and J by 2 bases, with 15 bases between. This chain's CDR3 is CASSERKVRSQETQYF. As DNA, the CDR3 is TGTGCCAGCAGTGAAAGGAAGGTCAGGAGTCAAGAGACCCAGTACTTC.

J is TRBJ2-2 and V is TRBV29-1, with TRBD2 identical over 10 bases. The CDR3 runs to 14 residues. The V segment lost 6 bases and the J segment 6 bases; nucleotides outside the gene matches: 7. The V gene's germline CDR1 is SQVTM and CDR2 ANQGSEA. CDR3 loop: CSVQIAGGAGELFF. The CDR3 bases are TGCAGCGTCCAGATAGCGGGGGGCGCCGGGGAGCTGTTTTTT.

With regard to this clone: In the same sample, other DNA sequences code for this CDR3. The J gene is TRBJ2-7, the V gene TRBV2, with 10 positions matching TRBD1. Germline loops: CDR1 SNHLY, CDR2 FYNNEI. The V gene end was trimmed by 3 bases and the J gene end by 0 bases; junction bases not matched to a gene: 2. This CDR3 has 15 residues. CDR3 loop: CASSDWDRGSYEQYF. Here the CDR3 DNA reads TGTGCCAGCAGTGATTGGGACAGGGGCTCCTACGAGCAGTACTTC.